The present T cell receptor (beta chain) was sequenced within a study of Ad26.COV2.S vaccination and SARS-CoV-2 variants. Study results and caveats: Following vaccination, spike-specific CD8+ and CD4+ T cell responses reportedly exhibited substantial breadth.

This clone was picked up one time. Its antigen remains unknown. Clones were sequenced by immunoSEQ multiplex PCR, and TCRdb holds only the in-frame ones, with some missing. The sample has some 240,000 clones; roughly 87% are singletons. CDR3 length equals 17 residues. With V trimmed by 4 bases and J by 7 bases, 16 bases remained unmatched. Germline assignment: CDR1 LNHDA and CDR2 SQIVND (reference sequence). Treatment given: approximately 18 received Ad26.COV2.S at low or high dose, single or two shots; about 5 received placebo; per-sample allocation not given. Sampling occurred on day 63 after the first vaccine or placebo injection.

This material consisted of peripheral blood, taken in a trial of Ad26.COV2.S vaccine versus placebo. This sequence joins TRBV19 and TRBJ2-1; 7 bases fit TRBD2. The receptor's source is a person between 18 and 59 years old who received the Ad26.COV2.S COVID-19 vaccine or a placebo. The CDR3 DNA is TGTGCCAGTAGTACGTCGCGCGGGAGTTCAGGGTTGAATGAGCAGTTCTTC. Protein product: CASSTSRGSSGLNEQFF.